Included here is one TCR beta chain sequence, with context. Assay: immunoSEQ multiplex PCR; the TCRdb copy retains only in-frame clones and omits some. This sample has roughly 160,000 clones, with approximately 80% found just once. The data belong to a study of cytotoxic CD8 clonotypes in ibrutinib-treated CLL. Study-level information: IGHV unmutated roughly 17; relapsed/refractory some ten; treatment-naive some 16.

This CDR3 spans 15 amino acids. The V end lost 4 bases, the J end lost 0 bases, and 10 bases lay between the germline ends. Germline V gene data show CDR1 as SGDLS and CDR2 as YYNGEE. V gene TRBV9 combines with J gene TRBJ2-2; D unclear. The sequenced sample was PBMCs, obtained after 12 months of ibrutinib treatment. The receptor was isolated from a human donor with chronic lymphocytic leukemia. CDR3 sequence reads: CASSLGRSNTGELFF. As DNA, the CDR3 is TGTGCCAGCAGCCTAGGCAGGTCGAACACCGGGGAGCTGTTTTTT.